In its sample, the clone carrying this T cell receptor beta chain was seen a few times. Its antigen is not identified. CDR1 is LGHNA and CDR2 is YSLEER in the germline V gene. CDR3 length: 15 residues. V dropped 4 bases and J dropped 5 bases, with 17 bases sitting between them. These data are taken from a study of beta chain features in type 1 diabetes. As every portion of the isolated RNA was reverse transcribed, the sequencing read expressed TCRB transcripts. Sequenced by immunoSEQ multiplex PCR; TCRdb stores in-frame clones only, minus some. This table has 300,000 to 450,000 clones, around 10% appearing once. Study results and caveats: Patients with Type 1 diabetes showed moderately but significantly shorter TCRB CDR3s in all four CD4+ subsets.

This sequence originates from a man younger than 45 with type 1 diabetes. Sequencing was done on a sample of central memory CD4+ T cells from blood. The chain carries TRBV4-3 and TRBJ2-5; D possibly uses TRBD1 or TRBD2 (5 bases each). This CDR3 is CASSPLRDGLETQYF. As DNA, the CDR3 is TGCGCCAGCAGCCCTCTCCGGGACGGCCTGGAGACCCAGTACTTC.